What follows is one T cell receptor (beta chain) and its context. What it recognizes is unknown. Replicate PCRs from sorted subsets contained around 200 ng DNA, which is 29,000 or so T cell genomes. Sequenced by immunoSEQ multiplex PCR; TCRdb stores in-frame clones only, minus some. This sample has about 2.4 million clones, with approximately 94% found just once. Those who donated were healthy HIV-negative adults, with no recent acute infections or vaccinations reported. Into CD45RA+ naive and CD45RA-negative memory subsets, the CD4+ cells were split. The CDR3 runs 14 residues. Germline V gene sequence: CDR1 SGHNT, CDR2 YYREEE (reference sequence). V dropped 6 bases and J dropped 1 base, with 12 bases sitting between them. The sample comes from a study of shared clonotypes between healthy human individuals. Study-wide results and caveats: The study generally estimated greater richness for naive than memory subsets.

The chain recombines TRBV5-4 with TRBJ2-3; D is uncertain. This receptor was obtained from a man in his late teens or twenties in good health. Some clones in this sample may be carry-over from other donors' samples. The sequenced sample was naive CD4+ T cells from PBMCs. The subset: CD45RA+ positively selected. This chain's CDR3 is CASTHRMGTDTQYF. In nucleotides, the CDR3 is TGTGCCAGCACTCATCGGATGGGCACAGATACGCAGTATTTT.